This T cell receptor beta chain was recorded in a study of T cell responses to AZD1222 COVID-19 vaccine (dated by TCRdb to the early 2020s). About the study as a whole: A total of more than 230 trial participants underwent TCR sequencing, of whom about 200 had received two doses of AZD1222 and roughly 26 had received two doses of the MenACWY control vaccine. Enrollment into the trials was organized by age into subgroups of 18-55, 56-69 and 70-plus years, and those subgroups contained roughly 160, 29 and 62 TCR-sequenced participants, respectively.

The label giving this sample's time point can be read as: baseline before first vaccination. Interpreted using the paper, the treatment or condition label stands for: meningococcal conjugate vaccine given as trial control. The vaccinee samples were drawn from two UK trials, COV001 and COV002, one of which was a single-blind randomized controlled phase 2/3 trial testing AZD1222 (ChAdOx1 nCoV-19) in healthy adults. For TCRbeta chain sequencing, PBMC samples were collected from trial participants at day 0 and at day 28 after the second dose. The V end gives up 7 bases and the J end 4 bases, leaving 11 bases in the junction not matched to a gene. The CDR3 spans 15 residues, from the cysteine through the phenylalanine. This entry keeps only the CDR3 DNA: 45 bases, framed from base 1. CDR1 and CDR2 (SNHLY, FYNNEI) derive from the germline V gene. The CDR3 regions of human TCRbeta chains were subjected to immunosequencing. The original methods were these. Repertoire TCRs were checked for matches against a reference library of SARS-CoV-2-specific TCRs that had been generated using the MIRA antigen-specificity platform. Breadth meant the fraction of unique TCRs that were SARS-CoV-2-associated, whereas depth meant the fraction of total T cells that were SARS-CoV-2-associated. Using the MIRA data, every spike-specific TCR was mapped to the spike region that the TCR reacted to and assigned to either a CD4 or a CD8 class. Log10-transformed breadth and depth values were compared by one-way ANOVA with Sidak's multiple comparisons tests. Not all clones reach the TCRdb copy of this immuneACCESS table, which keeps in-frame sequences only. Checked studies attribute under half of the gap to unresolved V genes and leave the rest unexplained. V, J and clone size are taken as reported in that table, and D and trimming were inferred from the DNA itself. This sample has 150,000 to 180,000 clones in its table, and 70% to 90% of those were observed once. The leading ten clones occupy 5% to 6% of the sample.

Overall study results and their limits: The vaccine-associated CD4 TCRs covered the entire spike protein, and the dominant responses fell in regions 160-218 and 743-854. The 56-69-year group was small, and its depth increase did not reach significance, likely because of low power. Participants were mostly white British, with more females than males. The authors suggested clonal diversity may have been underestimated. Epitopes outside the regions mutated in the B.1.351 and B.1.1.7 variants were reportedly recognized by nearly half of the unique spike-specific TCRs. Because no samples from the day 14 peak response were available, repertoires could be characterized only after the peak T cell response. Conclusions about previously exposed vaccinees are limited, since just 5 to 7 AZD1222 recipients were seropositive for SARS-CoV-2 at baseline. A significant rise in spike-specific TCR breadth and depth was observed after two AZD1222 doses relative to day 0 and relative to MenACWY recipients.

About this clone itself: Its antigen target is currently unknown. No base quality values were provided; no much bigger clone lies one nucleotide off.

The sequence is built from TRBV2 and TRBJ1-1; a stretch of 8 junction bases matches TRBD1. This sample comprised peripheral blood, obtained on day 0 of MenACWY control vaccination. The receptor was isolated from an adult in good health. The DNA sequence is TGTGCCAGCACCCAAGAGGCAGGGGGCGGCACTGAAGCTTTCTTT. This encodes CASTQEAGGGTEAFF. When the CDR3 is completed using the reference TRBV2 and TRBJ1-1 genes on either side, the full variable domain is EPEVTQTPSHQVTQMGQEVILRCVPISNHLYFYWYRQILGQKVEFLVSFYNNEISEKSEIFDDQFSVERPDGSNFTLKIRSTKLEDSAMYFCASTQEAGGGTEAFFGQGTRLTVV.